What follows describes a single TCR beta chain. Its matching antigen is unknown. The source of the sample is a study of T cells in tuberculosis. Study as a whole: CD1B tetramers identified T cells specific for mycobacterial lipid GMM. IGRA-negative adolescents, IGRA-positive adolescents with latent tuberculosis and adults with active tuberculosis formed this South African cohort. The study's findings and limits: GMM-specific TCRs were nearer to active tuberculosis alpha repertoires, suggesting expansion. Using the GMM-specific repertoire gave about 85% accuracy versus 60% to 70% with motifs.

Generated by immunoSEQ multiplex PCR, the TCRdb table keeps only in-frame clones and is missing some. The sample contains about 45,000 clones, around 94% of which appear only once. This CDR3 has 18 amino acids. V trimming: 3 bases; J trimming: 4 bases; junction bases outside the gene matches: 16. Germline V CDR1 and CDR2: SGHTA, FQGNSA. The TCR was taken from a donor aged 10 to 29 with latent tuberculosis or without tuberculosis infection. Some clones in this sample may be carry-over from other donors' samples. Specimen: PBMCs. The chain has TRBV7-2 and TRBJ1-2; 8 bases line up with TRBD1. Here the CDR3 reads CASSFTGGVDLGTYGYTF. In nucleotides, the CDR3 is TGTGCCAGCAGCTTTACAGGGGGGGTTGATTTGGGTACCTATGGCTACACCTTC.